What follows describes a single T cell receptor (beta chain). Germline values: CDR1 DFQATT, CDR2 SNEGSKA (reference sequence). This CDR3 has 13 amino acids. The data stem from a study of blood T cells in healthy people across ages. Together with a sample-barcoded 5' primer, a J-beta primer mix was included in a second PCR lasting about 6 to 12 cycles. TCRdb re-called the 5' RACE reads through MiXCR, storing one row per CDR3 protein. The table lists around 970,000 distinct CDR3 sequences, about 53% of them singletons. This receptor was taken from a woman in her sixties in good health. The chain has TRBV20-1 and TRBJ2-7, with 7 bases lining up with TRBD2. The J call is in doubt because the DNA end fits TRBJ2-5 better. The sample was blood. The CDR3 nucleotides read TGCAGTGCTAGTGGCGGGAGTTGGGAGACCCAGTACTTC. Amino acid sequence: CSASGGSWETQYF.